The present TCR beta chain was sequenced within a study of blood T cell repertoires in COVID-19. Overall study context: The analysed material was cDNA or gDNA that came from T cells, B-cell-depleted T cells, or PBMCs.

Trimming left V 4 bases short and J 2 bases short, with 9 bases between. Germline CDR1 is MDHEN and CDR2 is SYDVKM. CDR3 length: 13 amino acids. Sequenced by immunoSEQ multiplex PCR; TCRdb stores in-frame clones only, minus some. In the table there are 150,000 to 200,000 clones, approximately 80% of which are singletons. J is TRBJ2-7 and V is TRBV28; D is unclear. The receptor was derived from a man in his 70s who had been exposed to COVID-19. The sequenced sample consisted of PBMCs or T cells enriched from blood (not recorded which). In DNA form, the CDR3 reads TGTGCCAGCAGTTCCAGGAACCCCTACGAGCAGTACTTC. Translation gives CASSSRNPYEQYF.